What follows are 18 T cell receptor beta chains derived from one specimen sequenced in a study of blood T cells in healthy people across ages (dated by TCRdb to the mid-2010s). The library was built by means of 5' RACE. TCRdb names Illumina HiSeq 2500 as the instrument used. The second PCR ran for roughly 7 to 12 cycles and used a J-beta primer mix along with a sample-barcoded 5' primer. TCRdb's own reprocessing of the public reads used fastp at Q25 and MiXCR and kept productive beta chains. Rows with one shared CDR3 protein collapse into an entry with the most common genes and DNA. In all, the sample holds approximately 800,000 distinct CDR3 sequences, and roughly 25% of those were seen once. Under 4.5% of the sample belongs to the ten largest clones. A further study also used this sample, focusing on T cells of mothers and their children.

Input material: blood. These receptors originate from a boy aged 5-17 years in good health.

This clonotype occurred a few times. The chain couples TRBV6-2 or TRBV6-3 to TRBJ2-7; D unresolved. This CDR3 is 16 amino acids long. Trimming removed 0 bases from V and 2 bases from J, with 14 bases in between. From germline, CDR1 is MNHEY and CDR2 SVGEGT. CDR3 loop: CASSYSATVGTYEQYF. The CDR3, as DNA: TGTGCCAGCAGTTACTCGGCGACTGTCGGAACCTACGAGCAGTACTTC.

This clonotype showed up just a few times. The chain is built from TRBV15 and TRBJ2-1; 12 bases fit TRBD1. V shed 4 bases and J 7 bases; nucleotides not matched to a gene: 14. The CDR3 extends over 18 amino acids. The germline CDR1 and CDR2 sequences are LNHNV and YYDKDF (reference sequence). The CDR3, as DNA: TGTGCCACCAGCACCCCCGGGACAGGGGGCCTCCTTGGGAATGAGCAGTTCTTC. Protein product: CATSTPGTGGLLGNEQFF.

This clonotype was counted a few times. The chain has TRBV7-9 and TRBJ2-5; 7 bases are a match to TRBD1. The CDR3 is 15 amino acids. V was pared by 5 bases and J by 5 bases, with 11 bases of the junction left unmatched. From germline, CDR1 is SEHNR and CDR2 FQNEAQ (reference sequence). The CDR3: CASSRRREQGETQYF. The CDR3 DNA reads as TGTGCCAGCAGCAGACGCCGGGAACAGGGGGAGACCCAGTACTTC. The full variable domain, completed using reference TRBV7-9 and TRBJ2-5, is DTGVSQNPRHKITKRGQNVTFRCDPISEHNRLYWYRQTLGQGPEFLTYFQNEAQLEKSRLLSDRFSAERPKGSFSTLEIQRTEQGDSAMYLCASSRRREQGETQYFGPGTRLLVL.

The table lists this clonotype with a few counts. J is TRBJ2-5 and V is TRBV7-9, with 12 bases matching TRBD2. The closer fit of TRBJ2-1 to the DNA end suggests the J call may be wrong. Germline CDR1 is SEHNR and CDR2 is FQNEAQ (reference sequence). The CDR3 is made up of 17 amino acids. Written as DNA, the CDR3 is TGTGCCAGCAGCTTTTCGACCGGGACTAGCGGGTACAATGAGCAGTTCTTC. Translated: CASSFSTGTSGYNEQFF.

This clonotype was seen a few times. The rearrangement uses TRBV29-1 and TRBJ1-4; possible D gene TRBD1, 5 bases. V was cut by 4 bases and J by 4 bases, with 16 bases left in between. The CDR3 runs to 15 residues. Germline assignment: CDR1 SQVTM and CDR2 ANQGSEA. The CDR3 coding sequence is TGCAGCGTTGTGGGGCGGGGGGGAGATAATGAAAAACTGTTTTTT. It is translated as CSVVGRGGDNEKLFF.

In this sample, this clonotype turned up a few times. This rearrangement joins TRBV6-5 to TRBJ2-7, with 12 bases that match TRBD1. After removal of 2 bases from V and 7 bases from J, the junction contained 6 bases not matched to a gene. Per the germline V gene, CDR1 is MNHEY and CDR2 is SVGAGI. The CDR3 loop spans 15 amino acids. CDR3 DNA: TGTGCCAGCAGTTACACCGGGACAGGGGGCGAAGAGCAGTACTTC. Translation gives CASSYTGTGGEEQYF.

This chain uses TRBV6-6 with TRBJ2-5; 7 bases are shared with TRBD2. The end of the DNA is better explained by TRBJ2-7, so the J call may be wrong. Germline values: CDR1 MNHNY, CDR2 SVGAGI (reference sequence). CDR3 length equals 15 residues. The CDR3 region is CASSYGLAGTYEQYF. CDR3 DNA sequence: TGTGCCAGCAGTTACGGTTTAGCGGGCACCTACGAGCAGTACTTC.

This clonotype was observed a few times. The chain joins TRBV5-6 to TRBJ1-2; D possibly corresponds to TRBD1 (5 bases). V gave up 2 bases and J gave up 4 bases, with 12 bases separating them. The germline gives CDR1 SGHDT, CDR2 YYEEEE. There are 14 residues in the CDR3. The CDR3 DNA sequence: TGTGCCAGCAGCTTCGGGACGGAATTCTATGGCTACACCTTC. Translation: CASSFGTEFYGYTF. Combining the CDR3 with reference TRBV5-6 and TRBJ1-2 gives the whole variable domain DAGVTQSPTHLIKTRGQQVTLRCSPKSGHDTVSWYQQALGQGPQFIFQYYEEEERQRGNFPDRFSGHQFPNYSSELNVNALLLGDSALYLCASSFGTEFYGYTFGSGTRLTVV.

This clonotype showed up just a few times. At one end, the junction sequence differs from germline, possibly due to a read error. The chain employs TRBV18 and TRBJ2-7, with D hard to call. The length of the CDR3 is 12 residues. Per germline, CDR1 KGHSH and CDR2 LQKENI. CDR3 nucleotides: TGTGCCAGCTCACCGACTCGTGCGGAGCGGTACTTC. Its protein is CASSPTRAERYF.

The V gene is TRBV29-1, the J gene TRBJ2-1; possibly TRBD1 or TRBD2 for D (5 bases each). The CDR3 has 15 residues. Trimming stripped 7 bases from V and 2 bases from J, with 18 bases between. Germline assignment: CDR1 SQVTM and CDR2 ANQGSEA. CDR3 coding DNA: TGCAGCGGAGAGGGGACGGATTTTACCTACAATGAGCAGTTCTTC. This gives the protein CSGEGTDFTYNEQFF.

This CDR3 reads CSARDALLAGGGQVGNEQFF. CDR3 nucleotides: TGCAGTGCTAGAGATGCCCTACTAGCGGGAGGGGGGCAGGTAGGCAATGAGCAGTTCTTC. The chain recombines TRBV20-1 with TRBJ2-1, with TRBD2 identical over 13 bases. The J segment lost 6 bases and the V segment lost 0 bases, leaving 17 bases of the junction unmatched. The CDR3 has 20 residues. Germline V gene data show CDR1 as DFQATT and CDR2 as SNEGSKA (reference sequence).

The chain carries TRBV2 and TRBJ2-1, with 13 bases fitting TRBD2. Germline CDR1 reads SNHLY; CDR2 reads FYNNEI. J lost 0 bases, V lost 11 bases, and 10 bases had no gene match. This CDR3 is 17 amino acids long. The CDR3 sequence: CAGGLAGVPSSYNEQFF. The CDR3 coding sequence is TGTGCCGGCGGACTAGCGGGGGTCCCGAGCTCCTACAATGAGCAGTTCTTC.

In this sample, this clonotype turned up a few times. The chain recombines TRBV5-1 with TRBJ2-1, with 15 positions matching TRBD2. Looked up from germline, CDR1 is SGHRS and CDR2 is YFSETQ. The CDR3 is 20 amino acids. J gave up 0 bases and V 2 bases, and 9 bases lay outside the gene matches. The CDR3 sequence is CASSLGGTSGGPSSYNEQFF. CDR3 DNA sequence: TGCGCCAGCAGCTTAGGAGGGACTAGCGGGGGGCCCAGCTCCTACAATGAGCAGTTCTTC.

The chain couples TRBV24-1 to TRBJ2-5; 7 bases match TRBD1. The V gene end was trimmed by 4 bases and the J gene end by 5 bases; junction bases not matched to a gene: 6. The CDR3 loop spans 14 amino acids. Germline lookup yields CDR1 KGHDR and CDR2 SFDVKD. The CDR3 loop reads CATSDPGGMETQYF. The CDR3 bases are TGTGCCACCAGTGACCCAGGGGGTATGGAGACCCAGTACTTC.

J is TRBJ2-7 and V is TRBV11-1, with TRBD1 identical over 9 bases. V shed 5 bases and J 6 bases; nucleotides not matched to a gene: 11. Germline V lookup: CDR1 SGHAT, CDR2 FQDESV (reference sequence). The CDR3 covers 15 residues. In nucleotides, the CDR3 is TGTGCCAGCAGCGCCGTACCGGGACAGGGATCCGAGCAGTACTTC. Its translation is CASSAVPGQGSEQYF.

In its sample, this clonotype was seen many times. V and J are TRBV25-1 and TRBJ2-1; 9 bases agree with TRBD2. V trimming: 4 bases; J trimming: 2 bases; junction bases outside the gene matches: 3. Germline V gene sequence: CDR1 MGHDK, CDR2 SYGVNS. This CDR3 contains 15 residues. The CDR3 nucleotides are TGTGCCAGCAGTGGGAGCGGGGGGACCTACAATGAGCAGTTCTTC. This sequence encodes CASSGSGGTYNEQFF.

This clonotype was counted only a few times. CDR3 DNA: TGTGCCAGCAGTTTAGAGGGACACCTTTACGAGCAGTACTTC. It yields the protein CASSLEGHLYEQYF. The chain combines TRBV12-3 or TRBV12-4 with TRBJ2-5; maybe TRBD1 (6 bases). The closer fit of TRBJ2-7 to the DNA end suggests the J call may be wrong. This CDR3 is 14 amino acids long.

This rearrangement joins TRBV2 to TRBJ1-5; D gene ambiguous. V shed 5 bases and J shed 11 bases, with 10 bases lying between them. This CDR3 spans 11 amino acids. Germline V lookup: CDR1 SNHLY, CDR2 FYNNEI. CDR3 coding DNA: TGTGCCAGCAGTCCGGGGAGGACCCAGCATTTT. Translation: CASSPGRTQHF.